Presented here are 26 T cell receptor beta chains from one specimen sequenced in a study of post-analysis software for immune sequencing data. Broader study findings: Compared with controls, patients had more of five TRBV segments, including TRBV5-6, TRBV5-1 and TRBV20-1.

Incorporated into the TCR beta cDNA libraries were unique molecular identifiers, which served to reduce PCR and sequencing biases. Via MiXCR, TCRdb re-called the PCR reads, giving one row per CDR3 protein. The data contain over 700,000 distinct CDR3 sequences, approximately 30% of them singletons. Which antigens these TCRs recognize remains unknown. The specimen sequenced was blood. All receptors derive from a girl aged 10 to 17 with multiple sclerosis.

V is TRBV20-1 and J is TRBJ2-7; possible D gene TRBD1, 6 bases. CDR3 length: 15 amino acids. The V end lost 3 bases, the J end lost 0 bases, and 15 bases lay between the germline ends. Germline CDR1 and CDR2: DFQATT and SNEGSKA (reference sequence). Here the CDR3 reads CSARHFDRSSYEQYF. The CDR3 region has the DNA TGCAGTGCTAGGCATTTCGACAGGAGCTCCTACGAGCAGTACTTC.

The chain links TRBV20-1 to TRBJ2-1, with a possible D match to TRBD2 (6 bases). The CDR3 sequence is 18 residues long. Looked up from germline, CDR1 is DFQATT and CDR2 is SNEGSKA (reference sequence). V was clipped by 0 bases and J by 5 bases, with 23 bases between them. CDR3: CSARDTPRGGVGHNEQFF. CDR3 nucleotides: TGCAGTGCTAGAGATACCCCAAGGGGCGGGGTTGGACACAATGAGCAGTTCTTC.

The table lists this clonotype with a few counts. The CDR3 bases are TGCAGTGCAACCTCTTCCCGACAGGGAAACTACGAGCAGTACTTC. This codes for CSATSSRQGNYEQYF. The gene calls are TRBV20-1 and TRBJ2-7, with TRBD1 matching over 7 bases. This CDR3 is 15 amino acids long. The germline CDR1 and CDR2 sequences are DFQATT and SNEGSKA (reference sequence). After removal of 6 bases from V and 3 bases from J, the junction contained 14 bases not matched to a gene.

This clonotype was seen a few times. The CDR3 bases are TGTGCCAGCAGTTACGCCACGAGTAGGGAGACCCAGTACTTC. Amino acids: CASSYATSRETQYF. The chain has TRBV6-2 or TRBV6-3 and TRBJ2-5; D unclear. Germline V gene lookup returns CDR1 MNHEY and CDR2 SVGEGT. Trimming stripped 2 bases from V and 5 bases from J, with 12 bases between. The CDR3 length is 14 residues.

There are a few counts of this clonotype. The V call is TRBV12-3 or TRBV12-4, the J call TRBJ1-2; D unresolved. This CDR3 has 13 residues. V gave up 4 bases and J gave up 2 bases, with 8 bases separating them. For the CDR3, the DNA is TGTGCCAGCAGTTCCGGGATGAACTATGGCTACACCTTC. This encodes CASSSGMNYGYTF.

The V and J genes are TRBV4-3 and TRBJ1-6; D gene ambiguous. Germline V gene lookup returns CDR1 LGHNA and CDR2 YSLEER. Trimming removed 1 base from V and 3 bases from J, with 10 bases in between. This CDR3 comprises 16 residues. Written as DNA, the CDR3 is TGCGCCAGCAGCCAAGGTCCGGCCGGCTATAATTCACCCCTCCACTTT. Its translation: CASSQGPAGYNSPLHF.

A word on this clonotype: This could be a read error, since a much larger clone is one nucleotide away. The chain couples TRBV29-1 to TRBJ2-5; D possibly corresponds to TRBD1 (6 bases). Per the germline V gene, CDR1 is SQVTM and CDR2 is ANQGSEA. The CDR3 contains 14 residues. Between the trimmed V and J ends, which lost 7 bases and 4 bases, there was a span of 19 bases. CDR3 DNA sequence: TGCAGCGCCAGCCGTGACAGGTCCAGAGAGACCCAGTACTTC. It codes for CSASRDRSRETQYF.

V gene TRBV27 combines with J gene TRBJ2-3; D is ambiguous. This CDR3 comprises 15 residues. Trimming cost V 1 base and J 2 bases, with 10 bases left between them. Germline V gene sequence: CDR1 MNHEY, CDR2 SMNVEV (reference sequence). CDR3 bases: TGTGCCAGCAGTTTATGGGCCCGATACACAGATACGCAGTATTTT. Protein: CASSLWARYTDTQYF.

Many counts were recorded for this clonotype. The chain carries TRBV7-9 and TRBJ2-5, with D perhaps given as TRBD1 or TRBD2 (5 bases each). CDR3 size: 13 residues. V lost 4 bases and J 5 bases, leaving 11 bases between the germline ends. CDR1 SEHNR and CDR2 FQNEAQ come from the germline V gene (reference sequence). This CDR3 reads CASSSSGQETQYF. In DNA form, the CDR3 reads TGTGCCAGCAGCTCCTCGGGGCAGGAGACCCAGTACTTC.

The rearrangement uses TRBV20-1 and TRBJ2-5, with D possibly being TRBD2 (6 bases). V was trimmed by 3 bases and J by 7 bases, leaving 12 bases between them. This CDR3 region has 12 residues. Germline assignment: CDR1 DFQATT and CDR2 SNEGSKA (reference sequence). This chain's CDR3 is CSARGGWGTQYF. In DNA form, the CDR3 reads TGCAGTGCTAGGGGGGGATGGGGGACCCAGTACTTC.

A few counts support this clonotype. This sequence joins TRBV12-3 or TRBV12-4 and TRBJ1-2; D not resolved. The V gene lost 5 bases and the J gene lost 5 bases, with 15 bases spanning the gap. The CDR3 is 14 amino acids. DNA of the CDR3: TGTGCCAGCAGTCCCCCCTCTTCCCTGTATGGCTACACCTTC. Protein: CASSPPSSLYGYTF.

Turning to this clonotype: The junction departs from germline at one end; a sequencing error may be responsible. The DNA of the CDR3 is TGCACCAGCAGCCAAGAGACAGGGTTTTATCAGCCCCAGCATTTT. Protein sequence: CTSSQETGFYQPQHF. The genes are TRBV4-1 and TRBJ1-5, with 7 positions matching TRBD1. The CDR3 has 15 amino acids. Germline V gene data show CDR1 as MGHRA and CDR2 as YSYEKL.

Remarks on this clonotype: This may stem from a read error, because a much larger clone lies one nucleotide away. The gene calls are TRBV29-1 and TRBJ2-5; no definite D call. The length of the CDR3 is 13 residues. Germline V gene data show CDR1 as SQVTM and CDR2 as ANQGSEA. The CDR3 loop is CSVEARTSETRYF. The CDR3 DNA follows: TGCAGCGTTGAAGCCCGGACCTCAGAGACCCGGTACTTC.

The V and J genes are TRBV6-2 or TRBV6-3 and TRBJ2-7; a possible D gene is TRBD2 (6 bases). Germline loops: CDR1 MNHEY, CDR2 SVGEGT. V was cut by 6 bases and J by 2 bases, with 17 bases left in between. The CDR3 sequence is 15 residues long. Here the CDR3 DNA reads TGTGCCAGCAGAACCGACCGTACGGGGGCCTACGAGCAGTACTTC. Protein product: CASRTDRTGAYEQYF.

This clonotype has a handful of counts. This CDR3 reads CSVHTGPHQPQHF. The CDR3 DNA follows: TGCAGTGTCCATACAGGGCCCCATCAGCCCCAGCATTTT. The chain recombines TRBV20-1 with TRBJ1-5; a possible D gene is TRBD1 (6 bases). Trimming removed 7 bases at V and 5 bases at J, with 15 bases between. CDR1 DFQATT and CDR2 SNEGSKA come from the germline V gene (reference sequence). The CDR3 spans 13 residues.

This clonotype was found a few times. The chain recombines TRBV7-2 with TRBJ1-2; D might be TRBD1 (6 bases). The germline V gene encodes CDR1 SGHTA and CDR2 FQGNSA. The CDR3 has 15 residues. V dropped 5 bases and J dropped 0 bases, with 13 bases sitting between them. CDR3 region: CASSLYPGANYGYTF. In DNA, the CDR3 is TGTGCCAGCAGCCTGTATCCAGGGGCTAACTATGGCTACACCTTC.

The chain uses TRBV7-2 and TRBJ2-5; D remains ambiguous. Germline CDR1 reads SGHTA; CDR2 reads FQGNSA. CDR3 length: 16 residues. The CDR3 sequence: CVNSLAVSLGYNEQYF. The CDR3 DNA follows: TGTGTCAACAGCTTAGCCGTGAGTTTAGGGTACAATGAGCAGTACTTC.

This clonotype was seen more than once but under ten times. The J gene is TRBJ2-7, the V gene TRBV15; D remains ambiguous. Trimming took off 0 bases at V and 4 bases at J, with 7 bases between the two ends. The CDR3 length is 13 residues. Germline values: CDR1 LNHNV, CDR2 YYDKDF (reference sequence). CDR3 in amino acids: CATSREGGYEQYF. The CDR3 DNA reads TGTGCCACCAGCAGAGAGGGCGGATACGAGCAGTACTTC.

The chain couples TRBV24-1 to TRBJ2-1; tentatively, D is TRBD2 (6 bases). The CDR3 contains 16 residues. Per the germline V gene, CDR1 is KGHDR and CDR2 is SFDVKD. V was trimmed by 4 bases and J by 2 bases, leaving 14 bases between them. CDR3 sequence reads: CATSDPWGVAYNEQFF. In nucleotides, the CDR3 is TGTGCCACCAGTGACCCCTGGGGGGTGGCCTACAATGAGCAGTTCTTC.

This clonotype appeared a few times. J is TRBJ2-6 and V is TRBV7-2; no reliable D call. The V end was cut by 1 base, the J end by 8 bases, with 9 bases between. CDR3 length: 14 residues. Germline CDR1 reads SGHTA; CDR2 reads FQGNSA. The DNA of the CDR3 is TGTGCCAGCAGCTTAGGGTGGGAATCCAACGTCCTGACTTTC. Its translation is CASSLGWESNVLTF.

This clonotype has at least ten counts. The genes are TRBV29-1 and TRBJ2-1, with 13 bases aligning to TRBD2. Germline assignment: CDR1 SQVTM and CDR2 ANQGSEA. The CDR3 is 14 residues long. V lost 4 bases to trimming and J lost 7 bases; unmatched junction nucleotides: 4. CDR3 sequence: CSVVTSGRWNEQFF. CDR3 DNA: TGCAGCGTTGTGACTAGCGGGAGGTGGAATGAGCAGTTCTTC.

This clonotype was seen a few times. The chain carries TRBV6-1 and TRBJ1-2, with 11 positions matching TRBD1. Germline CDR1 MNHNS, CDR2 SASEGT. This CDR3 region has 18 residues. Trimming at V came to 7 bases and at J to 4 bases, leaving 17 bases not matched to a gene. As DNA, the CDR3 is TGTGCCAGCAACCACGTCCGGGACAGGGGGTCCAGGGGCTATGGCTACACCTTC. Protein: CASNHVRDRGSRGYGYTF.

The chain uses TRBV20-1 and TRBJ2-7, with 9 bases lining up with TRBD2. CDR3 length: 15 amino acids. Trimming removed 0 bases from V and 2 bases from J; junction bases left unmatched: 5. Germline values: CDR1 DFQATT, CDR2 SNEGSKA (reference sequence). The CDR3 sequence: CSARDEIAGAYEQYF. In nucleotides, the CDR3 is TGCAGTGCTAGAGATGAGATAGCGGGGGCCTACGAGCAGTACTTC.

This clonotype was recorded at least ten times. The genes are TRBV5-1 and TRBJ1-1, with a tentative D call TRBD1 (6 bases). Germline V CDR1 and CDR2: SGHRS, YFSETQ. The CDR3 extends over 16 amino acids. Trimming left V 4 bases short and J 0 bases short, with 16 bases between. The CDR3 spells CASSQGQGPMNTEAFF. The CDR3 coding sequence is TGCGCCAGCAGCCAGGGGCAGGGGCCCATGAACACTGAAGCTTTCTTT.

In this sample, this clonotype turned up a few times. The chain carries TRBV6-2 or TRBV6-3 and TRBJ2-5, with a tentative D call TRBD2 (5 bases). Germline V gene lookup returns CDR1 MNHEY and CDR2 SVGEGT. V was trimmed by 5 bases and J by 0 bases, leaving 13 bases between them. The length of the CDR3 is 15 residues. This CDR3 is CASSPVGVYQETQYF. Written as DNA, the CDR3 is TGTGCCAGCAGTCCCGTCGGGGTGTACCAAGAGACCCAGTACTTC.

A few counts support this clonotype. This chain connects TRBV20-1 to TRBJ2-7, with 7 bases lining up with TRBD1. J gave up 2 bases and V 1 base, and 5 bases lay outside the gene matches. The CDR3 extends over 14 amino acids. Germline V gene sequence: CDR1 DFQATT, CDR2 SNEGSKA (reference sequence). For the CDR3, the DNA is TGCAGTGCTAGAGTAACCAGGGGGACCTACGAGCAGTACTTC. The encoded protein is CSARVTRGTYEQYF.